This T cell receptor beta chain comes out of a study of CD4 T cell repertoires in COVID-19. Points from the study as a whole: Some SARS-CoV-2 clonotypes, between roughly 7 and 27%, recurred in SARS-CoV and/or HKU1 cultures.

The repertoire was sequenced with immunoSEQ multiplex PCR; TCRdb's copy has only in-frame clones and lacks some. Here the sample spans tens of thousands of clones, roughly 85% being singletons. V shed 3 bases, J shed 7 bases, and the junction held 5 bases outside the gene matches. The CDR3 consists of 15 residues. Germline V gene lookup returns CDR1 MNHEY and CDR2 SVGAGI. These patients had recovered from COVID-19 ranging mild to severe. This clone was counted only a few times. Its antigen is unknown. The source material was CD4+ T cells from peripheral blood, sampled after recovery from COVID-19. The chain recombines TRBV6-5 with TRBJ1-6; 8 bases map to TRBD1. The TCR originated in a human donor who had COVID-19. The CDR3: CASSYTGQGNSPLHF. CDR3 in DNA: TGTGCCAGCAGTTATACCGGACAGGGAAATTCACCCCTCCACTTT.